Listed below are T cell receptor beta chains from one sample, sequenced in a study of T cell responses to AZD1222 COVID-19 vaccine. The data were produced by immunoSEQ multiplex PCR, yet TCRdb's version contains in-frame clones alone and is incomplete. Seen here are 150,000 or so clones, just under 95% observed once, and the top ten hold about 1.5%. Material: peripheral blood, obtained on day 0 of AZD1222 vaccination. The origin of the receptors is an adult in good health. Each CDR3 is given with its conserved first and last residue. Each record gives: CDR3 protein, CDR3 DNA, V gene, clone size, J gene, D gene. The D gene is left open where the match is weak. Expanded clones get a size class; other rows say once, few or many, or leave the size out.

CASSSPGTVLLSNQPQHF TGTGCCAGTAGTTCCCCCGGGACAGTCCTCCTTAGCAATCAGCCCCAGCATTTT TRBV19 . TRBJ1-5 TRBD1
CSARDMAF TGCAGTGCTCGGGACATGGCCTTC TRBV20-1 . TRBJ1-2 .
CASSSGGANTEAFF TGTGCCAGCAGCTCAGGGGGCGCGAACACTGAAGCTTTCTTT TRBV2 . TRBJ1-1 TRBD1
CASSLGQARETQYF TGCGCCAGCAGCTTAGGACAGGCGCGGGAGACCCAGTACTTC TRBV5-1 . TRBJ2-5 TRBD1
CASSFHRAGQETQYF TGTGCCAGCAGTTTTCACAGGGCAGGACAAGAGACCCAGTACTTC TRBV6-5 . TRBJ2-5 .
CASRTGQGTPLHF TGTGCCAGCAGGACCGGACAGGGGACACCCCTCCACTTT TRBV12-3/TRBV12-4 . TRBJ1-6 TRBD1
CASSPGGNSADTQYF TGTGCCAGCAGTCCAGGAGGGAACAGCGCAGATACGCAGTATTTT TRBV6-2/TRBV6-3 once TRBJ2-3 .
CASSADTVLGYTF TGTGCCAGCAGTGCTGACACCGTCCTTGGCTACACCTTC TRBV28 . TRBJ1-2 .
CASTQRDSYEQYF TGTGCCAGCACCCAACGGGACTCCTACGAGCAGTACTTC TRBV2 . TRBJ2-7 .
CASSIDGQGGTEAFF TGTGCCAGTAGTATCGACGGACAGGGAGGAACTGAAGCTTTCTTT TRBV19 . TRBJ1-1 TRBD1
CASSPYGIGPYGYTF TGTGCCAGCAGCCCTTACGGTATAGGGCCGTATGGCTACACCTTC TRBV5-6 . TRBJ1-2 .
CASSSRYTEAFF TGTGCCAGCAGTTCCCGGTACACTGAAGCTTTCTTT TRBV28 . TRBJ1-1 .
CASRAGQSGNTIYF TGTGCCAGCAGAGCCGGACAGTCTGGAAACACCATATATTTT TRBV28 . TRBJ1-3 .
CASSIAPAGGGNEQYF TGTGCCAGTAGTATTGCTCCGGCAGGGGGGGGAAACGAGCAGTACTTC TRBV19 . TRBJ2-7 .
CASNRGLRHTDEQFF TGTGCCAGCAACCGCGGACTGAGACATACGGATGAGCAGTTCTTC TRBV7-8 . TRBJ2-1 .
CASSQEQGPYNEQFF TGTGCCAGCAGCCAGGAACAGGGCCCTTACAATGAGCAGTTCTTC TRBV14 . TRBJ2-1 .
CASSPRQATDTQYF TGTGCCAGCTCACCAAGGCAGGCCACAGATACGCAGTATTTT TRBV18 few TRBJ2-3 .
CASGDIRVTEAFF TGTGCTAGTGGGGATATCAGGGTTACTGAAGCTTTCTTT TRBV12-5 . TRBJ1-1 .
CASSPGGFRNEQYF TGTGCCAGCTCCCCGGGGGGATTCCGCAACGAGCAGTACTTC TRBV18 . TRBJ2-7 TRBD2
CASSRPGLPETQYF TGTGCCAGTAGCCGACCCGGGCTTCCGGAGACCCAGTACTTC TRBV19 . TRBJ2-5 .
CASSLGGREVVAFF TGTGCCAGCAGTTTAGGAGGCAGGGAGGTTGTAGCTTTCTTT TRBV27 . TRBJ1-1 .
CASSFPDTEAFF TGCGCCAGCAGTTTTCCCGACACTGAAGCTTTCTTT TRBV5-1 . TRBJ1-1 .
CASKGLAGAGELFF TGTGCCAGCAAGGGACTAGCGGGAGCCGGGGAGCTGTTTTTT TRBV6-4 . TRBJ2-2 TRBD2
CASSDSPYGYTF TGTGCCAGCAGTGATTCACCCTATGGCTACACCTTC TRBV2 . TRBJ1-2 .
CASSPGTSWTYEQYF TGTGCCAGCAGCCCCGGGACTAGCTGGACCTACGAGCAGTACTTC TRBV5-4 . TRBJ2-7 TRBD2
CASSYDVVRGIYF TGTGCCAGCAGTTACGACGTAGTACGGGGCATATATTTT TRBV6-2/TRBV6-3 . TRBJ1-3 .
CASSMGTSGSNEQFF TGTGCCAGTAGTATGGGGACTAGCGGCAGCAATGAGCAGTTCTTC TRBV19 . TRBJ2-1 TRBD2
CASSLATGTSEKLFF TGTGCCAGCAGTCTAGCTACAGGGACGAGTGAAAAACTGTTTTTT TRBV14 . TRBJ1-4 .
CSARQGDQAFF TGCAGTGCTAGACAGGGGGACCAAGCTTTCTTT TRBV20-1 . TRBJ1-1 TRBD1
CASSFGTGGDQPQHF TGTGCCAGCAGTTTTGGGACAGGGGGGGATCAGCCCCAGCATTTT TRBV27 . TRBJ1-5 TRBD1
CASSLTGSRMNTEAFF TGTGCCAGCTCACTGACAGGGAGTCGGATGAACACTGAAGCTTTCTTT TRBV18 . TRBJ1-1 TRBD1
CASRGGAGELFF TGCGCCAGCAGGGGTGGGGCCGGGGAGCTGTTTTTT TRBV5-1 . TRBJ2-2 .
CASSFARGRTEAFF TGTGCCAGCAGTTTCGCCAGGGGGCGTACTGAAGCTTTCTTT TRBV28 . TRBJ1-1 TRBD1
CATSTSGHNQPQHF TGTGCCACCAGCACCAGCGGGCACAATCAGCCCCAGCATTTT TRBV15 . TRBJ1-5 .
CASGTGAQYF TGTGCCAGCGGGACGGGGGCCCAGTACTTC TRBV6-5 . TRBJ2-5 .
CATSLRLAGVSYEQYF TGTGCCACCAGCCTCCGACTAGCCGGAGTCTCCTACGAGCAGTACTTC TRBV15 . TRBJ2-7 TRBD2
CAISDGGRNSPLHF TGTGCCATCAGTGACGGAGGCAGGAATTCACCCCTCCACTTT TRBV10-3 . TRBJ1-6 .
CASSWDRAGTEAFF TGTGCCAGCAGTTGGGACAGAGCAGGGACTGAAGCTTTCTTT TRBV2 . TRBJ1-1 TRBD1
CASSLGGTSGGPDTQYF TGCGCCAGCAGCTTGGGAGGGACTAGCGGGGGGCCGGATACGCAGTATTTT TRBV5-1 once TRBJ2-3 TRBD2
CASIEGPGTEAFF TGTGCCAGCATCGAGGGGCCAGGGACTGAAGCTTTCTTT TRBV27 . TRBJ1-1 .
CASRLLGQVNYGYTF TGTGCCAGCAGATTACTAGGACAGGTTAACTATGGCTACACCTTC TRBV27 . TRBJ1-2 TRBD1
CASSDSGGLGTDTQYF TGTGCCAGCAGTGACTCTGGGGGCCTCGGCACAGATACGCAGTATTTT TRBV6-4 . TRBJ2-3 .
CASSPGLNYGYTF TGTGCCAGCAGCCCGGGACTTAACTATGGCTACACCTTC TRBV6-4 . TRBJ1-2 .
CASSPPGTSEETQYF TGTGCCAGCTCACCACCCGGGACTAGCGAGGAGACCCAGTACTTC TRBV18 . TRBJ2-5 TRBD2
CASSPLAGVNTGELFF TGCGCCAGCAGCCCACTAGCGGGGGTGAACACCGGGGAGCTGTTTTTT TRBV5-1 . TRBJ2-2 TRBD2
CASSISGLSRDYGYTF TGTGCCAGTAGTATATCGGGACTCTCTAGGGACTATGGCTACACCTTC TRBV19 once TRBJ1-2 .
CAWTKGQGNQPQHF TGTGCCTGGACAAAAGGACAGGGGAATCAGCCCCAGCATTTT TRBV30 . TRBJ1-5 TRBD1
CASRGQGADTQYF TGCGCCAGCCGAGGACAGGGAGCAGATACGCAGTATTTT TRBV4-1 . TRBJ2-3 TRBD1
CASSPGTGISPADTQYF TGTGCCAGCAGTCCCGGGACCGGGATTTCCCCGGCAGATACGCAGTATTTT TRBV3-1/TRBV3-2 . TRBJ2-3 .
CASIPGTGPYEQYF TGTGCCAGCATCCCCGGGACAGGGCCCTACGAGCAGTACTTC TRBV2 once TRBJ2-7 TRBD1
CASTPPPSNTQYF TGTGCCAGCACCCCGCCCCCGTCTAATACGCAGTATTTT TRBV7-2 . TRBJ2-3 .
CAISVQGYTEAFF TGTGCCATCAGCGTACAGGGGTACACTGAAGCTTTCTTT TRBV10-3 . TRBJ1-1 TRBD1
CASTQSHGNTIYF TGTGCCAGCACCCAGTCACATGGAAACACCATATATTTT TRBV19 . TRBJ1-3 .
CASSSWEASIYSPLHF TGCGCCAGCAGCTCCTGGGAGGCTTCCATCTATTCACCCCTCCACTTT TRBV5-1 once TRBJ1-6 .